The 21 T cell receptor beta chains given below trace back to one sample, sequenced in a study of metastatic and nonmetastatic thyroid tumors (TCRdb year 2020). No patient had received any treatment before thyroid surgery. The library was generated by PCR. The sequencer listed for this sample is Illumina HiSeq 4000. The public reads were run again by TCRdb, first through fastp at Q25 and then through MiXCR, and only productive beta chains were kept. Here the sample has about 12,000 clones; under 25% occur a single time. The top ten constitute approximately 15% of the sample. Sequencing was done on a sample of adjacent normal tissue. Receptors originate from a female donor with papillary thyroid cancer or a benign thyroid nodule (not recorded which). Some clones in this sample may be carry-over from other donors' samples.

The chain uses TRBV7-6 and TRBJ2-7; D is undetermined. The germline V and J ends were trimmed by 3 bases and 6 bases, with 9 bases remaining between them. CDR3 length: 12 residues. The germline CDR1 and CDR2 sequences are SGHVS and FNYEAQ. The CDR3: CASSFVWVEQYF. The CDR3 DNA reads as TGTGCCAGCAGCTTCGTGTGGGTCGAGCAGTACTTC. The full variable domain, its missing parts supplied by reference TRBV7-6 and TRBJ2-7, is GAGVSQSPRYKVTKRGQDVALRCDPISGHVSLYWYRQALGQGPEFLTYFNYEAQQDKSGLPNDRFSAERPEGSISTLTIQRTEQRDSAMYRCASSFVWVEQYFGPGTRLTVT.

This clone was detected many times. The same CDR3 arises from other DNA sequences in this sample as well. CDR3 sequence (DNA): TGTGCCAGCAGCCATTTATACAATGAGCAGTTCTTC. Translated, it gives CASSHLYNEQFF. The V and J genes are TRBV3-1 and TRBJ2-1; unclear D gene. The CDR3 is 12 residues long. CDR1 and CDR2 (germline): LGHDT, YNNKEL (reference sequence). Trimming removed 3 bases at V and 4 bases at J, with 4 bases between.

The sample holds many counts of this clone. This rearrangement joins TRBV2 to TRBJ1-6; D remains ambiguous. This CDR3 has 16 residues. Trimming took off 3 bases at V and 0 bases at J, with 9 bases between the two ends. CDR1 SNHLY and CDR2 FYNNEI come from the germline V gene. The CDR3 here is CASSEGRSSYNSPLHF. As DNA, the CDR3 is TGTGCCAGCAGTGAGGGCAGAAGCTCCTATAATTCACCCCTCCACTTT.

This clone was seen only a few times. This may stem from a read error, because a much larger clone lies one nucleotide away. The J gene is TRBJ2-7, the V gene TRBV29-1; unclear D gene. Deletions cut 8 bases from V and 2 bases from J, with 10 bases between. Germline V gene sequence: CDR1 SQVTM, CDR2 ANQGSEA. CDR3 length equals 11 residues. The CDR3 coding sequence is TGCAGCTTTATAGACACCTACGAGCAGTACTTC. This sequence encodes CSFIDTYEQYF.

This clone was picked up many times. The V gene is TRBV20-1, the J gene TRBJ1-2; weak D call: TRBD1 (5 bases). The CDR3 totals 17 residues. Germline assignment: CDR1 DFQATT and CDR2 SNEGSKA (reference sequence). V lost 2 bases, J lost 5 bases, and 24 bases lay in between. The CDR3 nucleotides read TGCAGTGCTAGACCCCCTCCGGGGGGACGAGGACTTTATGGCTACACCTTC. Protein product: CSARPPPGGRGLYGYTF.

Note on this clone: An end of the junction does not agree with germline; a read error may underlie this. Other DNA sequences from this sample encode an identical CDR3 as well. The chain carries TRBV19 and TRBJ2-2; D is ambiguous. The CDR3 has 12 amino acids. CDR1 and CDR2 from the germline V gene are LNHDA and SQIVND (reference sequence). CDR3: CASTTFSGELFF. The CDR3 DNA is TGCGCCAGTACGACTTTTAGTGGGGAGCTGTTTTTT. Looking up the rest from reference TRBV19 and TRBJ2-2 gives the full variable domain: DGGITQSPKYLFRKEGQNVTLSCEQNLNHDAMYWYRQDPGQGLRLIYYSQIVNDFQKGDIAEGYSVSREKKESFPLTVTSAQKNPTAFYLCASTTFSGELFFGEGSRLTVL.

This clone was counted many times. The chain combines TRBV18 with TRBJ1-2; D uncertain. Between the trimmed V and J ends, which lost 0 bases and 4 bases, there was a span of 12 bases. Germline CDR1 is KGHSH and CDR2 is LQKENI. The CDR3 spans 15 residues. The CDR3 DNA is TGTGCCAGCTCACCACCGTCCAAGGGCGGCTATGGCTACACCTTC. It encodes CASSPPSKGGYGYTF. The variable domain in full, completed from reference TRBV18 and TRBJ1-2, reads NAGVMQNPRHLVRRRGQEARLRCSPMKGHSHVYWYRQLPEEGLKFMVYLQKENIIDESGMPKERFSAEFPKEGPSILRIQQVVRGDSAAYFCASSPPSKGGYGYTFGSGTRLTVV.

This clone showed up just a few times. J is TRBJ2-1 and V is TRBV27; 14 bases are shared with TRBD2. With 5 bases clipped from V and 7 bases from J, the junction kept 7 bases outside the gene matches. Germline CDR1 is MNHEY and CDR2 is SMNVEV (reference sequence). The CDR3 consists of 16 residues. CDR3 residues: CASSTTGTSGSNEQFF. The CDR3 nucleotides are TGTGCCAGCAGTACCACCGGGACTAGCGGGAGTAATGAGCAGTTCTTC.

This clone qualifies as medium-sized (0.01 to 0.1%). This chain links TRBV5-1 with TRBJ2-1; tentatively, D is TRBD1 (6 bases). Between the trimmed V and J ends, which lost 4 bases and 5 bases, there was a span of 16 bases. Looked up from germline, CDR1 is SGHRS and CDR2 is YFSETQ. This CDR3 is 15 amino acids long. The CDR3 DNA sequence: TGCGCCAGCAGCAAAGGTGGACAGCCGAACAATGAGCAGTTCTTC. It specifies CASSKGGQPNNEQFF.

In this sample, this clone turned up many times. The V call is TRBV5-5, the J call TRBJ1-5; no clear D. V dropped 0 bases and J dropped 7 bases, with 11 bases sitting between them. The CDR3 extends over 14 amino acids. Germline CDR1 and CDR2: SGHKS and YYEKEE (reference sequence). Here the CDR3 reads CASSLGVSGQPQHF. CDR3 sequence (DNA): TGTGCCAGCAGCTTGGGAGTGAGTGGCCAGCCCCAGCATTTT.

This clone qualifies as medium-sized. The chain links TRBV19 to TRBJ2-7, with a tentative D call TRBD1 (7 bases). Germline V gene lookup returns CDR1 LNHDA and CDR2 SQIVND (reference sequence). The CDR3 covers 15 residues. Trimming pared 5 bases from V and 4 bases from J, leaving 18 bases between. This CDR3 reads CASSPRGRDRYEQYF. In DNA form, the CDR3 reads TGTGCCAGTAGTCCGCGGGGCAGGGACAGATACGAGCAGTACTTC.

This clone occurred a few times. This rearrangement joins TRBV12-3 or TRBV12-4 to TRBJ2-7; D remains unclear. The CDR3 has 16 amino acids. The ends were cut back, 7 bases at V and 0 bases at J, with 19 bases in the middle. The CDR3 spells CASTPTADGVSYEQYF. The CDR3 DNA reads TGTGCCAGCACCCCCACCGCAGACGGAGTCTCCTACGAGCAGTACTTC.

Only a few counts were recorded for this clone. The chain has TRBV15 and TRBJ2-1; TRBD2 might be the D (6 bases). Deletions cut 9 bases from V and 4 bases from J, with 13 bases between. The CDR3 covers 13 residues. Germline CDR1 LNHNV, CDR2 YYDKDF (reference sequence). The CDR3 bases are TGTGCCACTGGGACTTCCATTTACAATGAGCAGTTCTTC. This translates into CATGTSIYNEQFF.

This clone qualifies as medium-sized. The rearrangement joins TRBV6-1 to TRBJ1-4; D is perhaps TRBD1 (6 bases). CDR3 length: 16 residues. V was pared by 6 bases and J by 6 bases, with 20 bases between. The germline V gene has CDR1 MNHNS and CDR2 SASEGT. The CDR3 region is CASRDRHTRGHEKLFF. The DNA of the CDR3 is TGTGCCAGCAGGGACAGACACACAAGGGGCCATGAAAAACTGTTTTTT.

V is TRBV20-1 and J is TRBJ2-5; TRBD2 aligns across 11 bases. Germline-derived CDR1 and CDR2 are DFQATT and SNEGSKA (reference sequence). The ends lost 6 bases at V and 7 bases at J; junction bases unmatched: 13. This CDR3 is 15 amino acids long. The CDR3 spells CSAPAGTSGPGTQYF. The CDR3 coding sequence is TGCAGTGCCCCCGCGGGGACTAGCGGTCCGGGGACCCAGTACTTC.

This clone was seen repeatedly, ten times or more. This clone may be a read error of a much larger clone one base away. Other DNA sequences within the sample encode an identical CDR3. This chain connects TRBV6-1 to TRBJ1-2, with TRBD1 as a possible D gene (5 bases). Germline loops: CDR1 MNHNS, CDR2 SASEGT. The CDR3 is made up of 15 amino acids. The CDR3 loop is CASSETAIEAYGYTF. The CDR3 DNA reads TGTGCCAGCAGTGAGACAGCGATTGAAGCCTATGGTTACACCTTC.

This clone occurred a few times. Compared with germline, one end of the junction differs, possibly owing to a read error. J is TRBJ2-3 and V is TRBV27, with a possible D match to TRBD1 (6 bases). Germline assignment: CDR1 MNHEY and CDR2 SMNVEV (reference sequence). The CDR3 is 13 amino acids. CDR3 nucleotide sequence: TGTGCCAGCAGTACAGGGAATCGGGATACACAGTATTTT. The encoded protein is CASSTGNRDTQYF.

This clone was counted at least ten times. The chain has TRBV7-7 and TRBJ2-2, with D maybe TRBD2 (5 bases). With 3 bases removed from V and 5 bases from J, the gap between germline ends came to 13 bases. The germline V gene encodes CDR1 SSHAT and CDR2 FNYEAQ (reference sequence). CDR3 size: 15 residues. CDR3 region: CASSFGGFGTGELFF. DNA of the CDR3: TGTGCCAGCAGCTTCGGAGGATTCGGGACCGGGGAGCTGTTTTTT.

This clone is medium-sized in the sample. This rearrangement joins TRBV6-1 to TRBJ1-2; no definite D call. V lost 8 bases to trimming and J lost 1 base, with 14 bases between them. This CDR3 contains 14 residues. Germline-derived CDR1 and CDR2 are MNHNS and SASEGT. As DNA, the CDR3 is TGTGCCAGCGGATCTGAAGGCCGTAACTATGGCTACACCTTC. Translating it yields CASGSEGRNYGYTF.

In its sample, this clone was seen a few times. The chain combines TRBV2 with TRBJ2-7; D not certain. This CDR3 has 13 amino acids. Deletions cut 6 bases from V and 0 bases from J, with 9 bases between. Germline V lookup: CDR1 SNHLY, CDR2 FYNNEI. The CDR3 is CASSVRNSYEQYF. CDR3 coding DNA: TGTGCCAGCAGCGTGCGGAACTCCTACGAGCAGTACTTC. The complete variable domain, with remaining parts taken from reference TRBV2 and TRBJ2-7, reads EPEVTQTPSHQVTQMGQEVILRCVPISNHLYFYWYRQILGQKVEFLVSFYNNEISEKSEIFDDQFSVERPDGSNFTLKIRSTKLEDSAMYFCASSVRNSYEQYFGPGTRLTVT.

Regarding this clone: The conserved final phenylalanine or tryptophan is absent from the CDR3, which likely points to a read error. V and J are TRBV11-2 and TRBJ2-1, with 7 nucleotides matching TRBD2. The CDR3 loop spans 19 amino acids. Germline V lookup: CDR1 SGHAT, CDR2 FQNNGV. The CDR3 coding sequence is TGCGCCAGCAGCAGAGCCCCAGCGGGGCCCGCCGTTACCTACAATGAGCAGTTCTTA. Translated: CASSRAPAGPAVTYNEQFL.